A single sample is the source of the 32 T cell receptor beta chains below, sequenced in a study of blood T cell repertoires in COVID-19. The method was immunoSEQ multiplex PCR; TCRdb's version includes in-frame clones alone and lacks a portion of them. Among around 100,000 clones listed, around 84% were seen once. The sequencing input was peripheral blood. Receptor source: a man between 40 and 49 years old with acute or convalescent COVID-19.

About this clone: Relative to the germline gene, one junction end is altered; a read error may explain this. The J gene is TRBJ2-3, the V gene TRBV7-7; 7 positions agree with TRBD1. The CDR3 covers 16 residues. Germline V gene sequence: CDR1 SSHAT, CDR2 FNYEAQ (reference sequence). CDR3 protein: CASSFLPGQLSDTQYF. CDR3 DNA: TGTGCTAGCAGCTTCCTTCCGGGACAGCTTTCGGATACGCAGTATTTT.

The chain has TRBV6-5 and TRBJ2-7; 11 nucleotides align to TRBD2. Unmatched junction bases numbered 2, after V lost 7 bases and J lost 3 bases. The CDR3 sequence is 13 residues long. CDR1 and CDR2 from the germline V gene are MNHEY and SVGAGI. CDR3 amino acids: CASKGTSGYEQYF. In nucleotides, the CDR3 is TGTGCCAGCAAGGGGACTAGCGGCTACGAGCAGTACTTC.

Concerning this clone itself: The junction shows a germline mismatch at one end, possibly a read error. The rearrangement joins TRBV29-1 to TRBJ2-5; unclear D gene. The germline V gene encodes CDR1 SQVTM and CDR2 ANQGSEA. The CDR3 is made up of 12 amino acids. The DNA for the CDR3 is TGCAGCGTTGACAGGTACCAAGGGACCCAGTACTTC. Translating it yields CSVDRYQGTQYF.

The CDR3 region has the DNA TGTGCCAGCACCACGGAGGGACAGCCCTACGAGCAGTACTTC. Protein: CASTTEGQPYEQYF. The chain recombines TRBV6-6 with TRBJ2-7; D possibly corresponds to TRBD1 (7 bases). Trimming removed 7 bases from V and 2 bases from J, with 15 bases in between. Germline CDR1 reads MNHNY; CDR2 reads SVGAGI (reference sequence). This CDR3 has 14 residues.

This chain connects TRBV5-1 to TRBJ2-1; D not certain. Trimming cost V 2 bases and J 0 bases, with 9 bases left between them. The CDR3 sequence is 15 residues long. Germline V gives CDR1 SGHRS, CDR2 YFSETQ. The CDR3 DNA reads TGCGCCAGCAGCTTAACAGTAAGCTCCTACAATGAGCAGTTCTTC. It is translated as CASSLTVSSYNEQFF.

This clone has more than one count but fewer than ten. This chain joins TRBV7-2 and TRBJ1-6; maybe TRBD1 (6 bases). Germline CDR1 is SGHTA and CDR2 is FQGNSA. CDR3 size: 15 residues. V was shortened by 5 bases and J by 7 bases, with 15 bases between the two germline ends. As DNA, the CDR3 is TGTGCCAGCAGCCCTCGACAGGCTTACAATTCACCCCTCCACTTT. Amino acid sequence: CASSPRQAYNSPLHF.

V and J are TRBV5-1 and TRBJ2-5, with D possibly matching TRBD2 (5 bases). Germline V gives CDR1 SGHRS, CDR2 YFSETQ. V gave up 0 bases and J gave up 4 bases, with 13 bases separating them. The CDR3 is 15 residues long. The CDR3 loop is CASSLGLRKGETQYF. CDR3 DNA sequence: TGCGCCAGCAGCTTGGGACTACGGAAGGGAGAGACCCAGTACTTC. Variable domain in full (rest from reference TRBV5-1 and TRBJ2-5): KAGVTQTPRYLIKTRGQQVTLSCSPISGHRSVSWYQQTPGQGLQFLFEYFSETQRNKGNFPGRFSGRQFSNSRSEMNVSTLELGDSALYLCASSLGLRKGETQYFGPGTRLLVL.

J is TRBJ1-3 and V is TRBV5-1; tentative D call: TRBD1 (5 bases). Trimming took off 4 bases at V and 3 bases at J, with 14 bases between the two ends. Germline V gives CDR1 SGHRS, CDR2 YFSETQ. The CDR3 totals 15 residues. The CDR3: CASSVDRSNGNTIYF. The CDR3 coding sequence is TGCGCCAGCAGCGTCGACAGATCTAATGGAAACACCATATATTTT.

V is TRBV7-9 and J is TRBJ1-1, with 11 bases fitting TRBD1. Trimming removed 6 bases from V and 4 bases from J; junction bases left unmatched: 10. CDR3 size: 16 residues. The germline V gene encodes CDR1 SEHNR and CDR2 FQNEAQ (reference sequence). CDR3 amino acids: CASSSRDRGITTEAFF. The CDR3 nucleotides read TGTGCCAGCAGTAGCCGGGACAGGGGGATTACCACTGAAGCTTTCTTT.

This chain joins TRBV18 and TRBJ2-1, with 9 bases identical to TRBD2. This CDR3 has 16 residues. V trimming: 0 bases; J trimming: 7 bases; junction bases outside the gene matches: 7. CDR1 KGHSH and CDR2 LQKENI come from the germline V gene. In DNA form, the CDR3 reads TGTGCCAGCTCACCACCGGGTAGCGGGAGAAGGAATGAGCAGTTCTTC. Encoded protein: CASSPPGSGRRNEQFF.

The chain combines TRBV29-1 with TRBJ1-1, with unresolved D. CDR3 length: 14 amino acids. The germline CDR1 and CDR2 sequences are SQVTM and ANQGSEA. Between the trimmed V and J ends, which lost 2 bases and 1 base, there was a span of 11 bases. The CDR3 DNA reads TGCAGCGTTGAAAGCTGGGAGAAGAACACTGAAGCTTTCTTT. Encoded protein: CSVESWEKNTEAFF.

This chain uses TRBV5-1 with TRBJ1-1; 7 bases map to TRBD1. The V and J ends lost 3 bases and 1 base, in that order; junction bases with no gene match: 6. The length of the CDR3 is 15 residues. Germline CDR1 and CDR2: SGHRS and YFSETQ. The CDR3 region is CASSSSGQKNTEAFF. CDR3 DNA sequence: TGCGCCAGCAGCTCCTCGGGACAGAAGAACACTGAAGCTTTCTTT.

The CDR3: CASSVRQPQHF. As DNA, the CDR3 is TGTGCCAGCAGCGTACGTCAGCCCCAGCATTTT. The rearrangement joins TRBV9 to TRBJ1-5; D is ambiguous. The germline V gene encodes CDR1 SGDLS and CDR2 YYNGEE. This CDR3 comprises 11 residues. With 1 base removed from V and 6 bases from J, the gap between germline ends came to 2 bases.

CDR3 nucleotides: TGTGCCACCAGCAGAGGATGGATTCGGGACTCCAGCTCTGGAAACACCATATATTTT. This gives the protein CATSRGWIRDSSSGNTIYF. The V call is TRBV15, the J call TRBJ1-3, with D tentatively TRBD1 (5 bases). CDR3 length: 19 residues. Germline CDR1 reads LNHNV; CDR2 reads YYDKDF (reference sequence). V was cut by 1 base and J by 0 bases, with 19 bases left in between. The entire variable domain, with the rest obtained from reference TRBV15 and TRBJ1-3, is as follows: DAMVIQNPRYQVTQFGKPVTLSCSQTLNHNVMYWYQQKSSQAPKLLFHYYDKDFNNEADTPDNFQSRRPNTSFCFLDIRSPGLGDTAMYLCATSRGWIRDSSSGNTIYFGEGSWLTVV.

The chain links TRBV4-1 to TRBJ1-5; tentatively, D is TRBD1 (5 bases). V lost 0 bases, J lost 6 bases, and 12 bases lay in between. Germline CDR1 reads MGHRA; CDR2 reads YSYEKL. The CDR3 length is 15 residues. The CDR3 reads CASSQDGGVGQPQHF. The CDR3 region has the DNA TGCGCCAGCAGCCAAGATGGGGGGGTGGGTCAGCCCCAGCATTTT.

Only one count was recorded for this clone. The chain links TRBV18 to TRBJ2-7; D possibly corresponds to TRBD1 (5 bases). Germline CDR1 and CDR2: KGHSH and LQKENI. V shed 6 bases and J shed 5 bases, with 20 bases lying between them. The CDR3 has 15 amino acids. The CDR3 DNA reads TGTGCCAGCTCCCCCCCTAGGGGTGGGAAGAACGAGCAGTACTTC. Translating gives CASSPPRGGKNEQYF.

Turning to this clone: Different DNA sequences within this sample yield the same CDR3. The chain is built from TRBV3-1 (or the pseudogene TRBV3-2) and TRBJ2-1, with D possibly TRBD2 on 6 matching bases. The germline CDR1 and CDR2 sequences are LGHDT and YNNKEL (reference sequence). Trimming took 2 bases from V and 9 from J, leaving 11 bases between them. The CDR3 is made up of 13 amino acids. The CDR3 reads CASSQPLGGEQFF. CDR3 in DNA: TGTGCCAGCAGCCAACCCCTGGGGGGTGAGCAGTTCTTC.

The DNA for the CDR3 is TGTGCCAGCAGGGCACAGGAGTTCAATCAGCCCCAGCATTTT. The encoded protein is CASRAQEFNQPQHF. This chain connects TRBV28 to TRBJ1-5; TRBD1 might be the D (5 bases). From germline, CDR1 is MDHEN and CDR2 SYDVKM. V gave up 6 bases and J gave up 3 bases, with 12 bases separating them. CDR3 length: 14 residues.

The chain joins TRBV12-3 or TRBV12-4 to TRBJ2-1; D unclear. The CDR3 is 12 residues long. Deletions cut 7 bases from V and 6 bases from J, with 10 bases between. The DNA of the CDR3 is TGTGCCAGCACCTACGTAGCCAATGAGCAGTTCTTC. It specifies CASTYVANEQFF.

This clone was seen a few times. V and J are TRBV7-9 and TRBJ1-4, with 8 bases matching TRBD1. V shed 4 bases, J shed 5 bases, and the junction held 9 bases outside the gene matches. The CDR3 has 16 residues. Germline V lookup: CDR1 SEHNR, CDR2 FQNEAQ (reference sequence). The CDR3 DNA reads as TGTGCCAGCAGCTCTAAAATCAGGGGGCAGAATGAAAAACTGTTTTTT. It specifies CASSSKIRGQNEKLFF.

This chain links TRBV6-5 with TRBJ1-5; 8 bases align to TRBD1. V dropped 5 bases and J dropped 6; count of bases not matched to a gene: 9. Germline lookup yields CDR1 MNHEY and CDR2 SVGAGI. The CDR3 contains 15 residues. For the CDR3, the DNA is TGTGCCAGCAGTATTGACAGGGGATACGGTCAGCCCCAGCATTTT. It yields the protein CASSIDRGYGQPQHF.

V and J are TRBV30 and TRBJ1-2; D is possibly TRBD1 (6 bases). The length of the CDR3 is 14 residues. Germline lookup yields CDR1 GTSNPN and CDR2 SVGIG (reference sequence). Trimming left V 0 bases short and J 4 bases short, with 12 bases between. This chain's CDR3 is CAWSVFGGSYGYTF. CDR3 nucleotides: TGTGCCTGGAGTGTATTTGGGGGCAGCTATGGCTACACCTTC.

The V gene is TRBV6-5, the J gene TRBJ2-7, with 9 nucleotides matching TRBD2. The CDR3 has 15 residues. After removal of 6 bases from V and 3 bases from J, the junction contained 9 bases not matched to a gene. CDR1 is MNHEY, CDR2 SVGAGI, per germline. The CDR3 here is CASRSGGGAIYEQYF. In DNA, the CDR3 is TGTGCCAGCAGGAGCGGCGGGGGGGCAATCTACGAGCAGTACTTC.

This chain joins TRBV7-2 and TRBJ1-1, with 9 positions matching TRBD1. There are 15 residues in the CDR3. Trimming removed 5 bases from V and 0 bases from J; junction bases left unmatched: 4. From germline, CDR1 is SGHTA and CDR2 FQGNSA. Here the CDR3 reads CASSIGTGLNTEAFF. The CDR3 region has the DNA TGTGCCAGCAGCATCGGGACAGGGCTGAACACTGAAGCTTTCTTT.

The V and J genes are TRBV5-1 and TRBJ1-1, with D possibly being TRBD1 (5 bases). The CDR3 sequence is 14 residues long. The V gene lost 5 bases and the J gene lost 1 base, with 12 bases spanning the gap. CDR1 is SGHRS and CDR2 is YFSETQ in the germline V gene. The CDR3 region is CASSYSTGNTEAFF. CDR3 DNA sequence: TGCGCCAGCAGTTACTCAACAGGGAACACTGAAGCTTTCTTT. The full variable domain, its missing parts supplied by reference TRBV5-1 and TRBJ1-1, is KAGVTQTPRYLIKTRGQQVTLSCSPISGHRSVSWYQQTPGQGLQFLFEYFSETQRNKGNFPGRFSGRQFSNSRSEMNVSTLELGDSALYLCASSYSTGNTEAFFGQGTRLTVV.

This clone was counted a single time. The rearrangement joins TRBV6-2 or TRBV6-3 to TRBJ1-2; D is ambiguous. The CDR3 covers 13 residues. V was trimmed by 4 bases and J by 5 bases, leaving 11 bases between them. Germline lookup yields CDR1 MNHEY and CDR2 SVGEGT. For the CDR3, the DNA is TGTGCCAGCAGTTGGAAGGCGGTATATGGCTACACCTTC. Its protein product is CASSWKAVYGYTF.

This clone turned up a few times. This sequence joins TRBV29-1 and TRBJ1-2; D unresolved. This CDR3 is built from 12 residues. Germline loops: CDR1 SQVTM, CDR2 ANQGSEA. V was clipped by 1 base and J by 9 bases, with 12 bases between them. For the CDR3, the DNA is TGCAGCGTTGAAGGTAGCCCGAGGAGCTACACCTTC. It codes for CSVEGSPRSYTF.

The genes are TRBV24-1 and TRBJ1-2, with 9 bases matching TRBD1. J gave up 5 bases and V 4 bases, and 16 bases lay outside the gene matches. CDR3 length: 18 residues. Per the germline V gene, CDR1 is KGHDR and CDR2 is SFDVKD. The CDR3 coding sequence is TGTGCCACCAGTGACCCCCGGGACAGGGAAGGCGTTGGGTATGGCTACACCTTC. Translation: CATSDPRDREGVGYGYTF.

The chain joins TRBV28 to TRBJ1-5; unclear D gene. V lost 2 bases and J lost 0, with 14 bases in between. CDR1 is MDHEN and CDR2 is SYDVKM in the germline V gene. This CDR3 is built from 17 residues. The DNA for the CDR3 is TGTGCCAGCAGTTTAGAACAGAGTTTCTATAGCAATCAGCCCCAGCATTTT. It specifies CASSLEQSFYSNQPQHF.

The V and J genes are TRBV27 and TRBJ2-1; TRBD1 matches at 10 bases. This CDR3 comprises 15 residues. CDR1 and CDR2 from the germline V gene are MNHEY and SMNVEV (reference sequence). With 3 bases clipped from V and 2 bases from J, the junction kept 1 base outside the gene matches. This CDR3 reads CASSFDRGPYNEQFF. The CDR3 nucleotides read TGTGCCAGCAGTTTCGACAGGGGGCCCTACAATGAGCAGTTCTTC.

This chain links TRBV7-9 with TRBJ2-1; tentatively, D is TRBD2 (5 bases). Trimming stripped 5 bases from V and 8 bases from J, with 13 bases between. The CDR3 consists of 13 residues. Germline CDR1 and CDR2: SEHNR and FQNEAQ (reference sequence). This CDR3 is CASSPGLVDEQFF. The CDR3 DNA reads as TGTGCCAGCAGCCCCGGACTGGTCGATGAGCAGTTCTTC.

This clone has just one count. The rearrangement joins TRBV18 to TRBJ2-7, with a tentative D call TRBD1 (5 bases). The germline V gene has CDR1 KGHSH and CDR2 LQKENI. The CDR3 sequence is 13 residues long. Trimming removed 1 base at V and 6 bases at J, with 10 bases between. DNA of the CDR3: TGTGCCAGCTCACCACAGGGGCGAGTCGAGCAGTACTTC. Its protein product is CASSPQGRVEQYF.